These 25 T cell receptor beta chains were all obtained from the same sample, sequenced in a study of early stage breast cancer tumors (dated by TCRdb to the late 2010s). The library relied on the immunoSEQ multiplex PCR assay. The source is immuneACCESS, and TCRdb retained only in-frame sequences with V and J called. Part of the clones is not carried over; for the studies checked, unresolved V genes explain less than half of this, and the remainder is unexplained. Within this sample are more than 1,500 clones, with roughly two thirds of them counted one time only. The ten largest clonotypes hold roughly 9.2% of the sample. The sample consisted of normal breast tissue next to the tumor. The receptor set was obtained from a middle-aged person with breast cancer.

The V call is TRBV7-2, the J call TRBJ2-3, with 11 positions matching TRBD2. V shed 4 bases and J 4 bases; nucleotides not matched to a gene: 7. The CDR3 has 16 amino acids. The germline V gene has CDR1 SGHTA and CDR2 FQGNSA. CDR3 DNA: TGTGCCAGCAGCTACCAACTAGCGGGAGCCCCAGATACGCAGTATTTT. Translation gives CASSYQLAGAPDTQYF.

This clone was seen only a few times. V gene TRBV7-2 combines with J gene TRBJ1-3, with a weak D call TRBD1 (6 bases). The CDR3 is made up of 15 amino acids. Germline V gene lookup returns CDR1 SGHTA and CDR2 FQGNSA. Trimming stripped 3 bases from V and 0 bases from J, with 9 bases between. CDR3 amino acids: CASSLGGRSGNTIYF. CDR3 sequence (DNA): TGTGCCAGCAGCTTGGGGGGGCGCTCTGGAAACACCATATATTTT.

The V and J genes are TRBV30 and TRBJ2-7, with 8 bases that match TRBD1. The J segment lost 1 base and the V segment lost 4 bases, leaving 6 bases of the junction unmatched. The CDR3 has 14 residues. Germline-derived CDR1 and CDR2 are GTSNPN and SVGIG (reference sequence). The DNA of the CDR3 is TGTGCCTGGAACAGGGGGACAACTTCCTACGAGCAGTACTTC. Amino acids: CAWNRGTTSYEQYF.

In its sample, this clone ranks as large. The J gene is TRBJ1-5, the V gene TRBV19; maybe TRBD1 (5 bases). The V end lost 6 bases, the J end lost 4 bases, and 13 bases lay between the germline ends. The CDR3 covers 14 residues. The V gene's germline CDR1 is LNHDA and CDR2 SQIVND (reference sequence). The CDR3 loop reads CASSPGEGNQPQHF. In nucleotides, the CDR3 is TGTGCCAGTAGCCCGGGGGAGGGGAATCAGCCCCAGCATTTT.

This clone was observed a few times. The germline gene is not matched at one end of the junction; a read error may be the cause. This chain links TRBV28 with TRBJ1-5; no firm D call. This CDR3 contains 14 residues. Germline-derived CDR1 and CDR2 are MDHEN and SYDVKM. This chain's CDR3 is CASSLGSGNQPQHF. CDR3 in DNA: TGTGCCAGCAGTTTGGGATCGGGCAACCAGCCCCAGCATTTT.

The rearrangement uses TRBV5-1 and TRBJ2-2, with 8 positions matching TRBD1. V lost 0 bases to trimming and J lost 1 base; unmatched junction nucleotides: 2. In germline, CDR1 is SGHRS, CDR2 YFSETQ. This CDR3 is 16 amino acids long. CDR3 protein: CASSLVGTGNTGELFF. In DNA form, the CDR3 reads TGCGCCAGCAGCTTGGTGGGGACAGGGAACACCGGGGAGCTGTTTTTT.

The genes are TRBV18 and TRBJ2-5, with D possibly being TRBD1 (6 bases). Trimming pared 6 bases from V and 4 bases from J, leaving 15 bases between. This CDR3 comprises 14 residues. Germline V CDR1 and CDR2: KGHSH, LQKENI. The CDR3 loop is CASSLDQGGETQYF. CDR3 DNA sequence: TGTGCCAGCTCCCTAGACCAAGGGGGAGAGACCCAGTACTTC. The full variable domain, its missing parts supplied by reference TRBV18 and TRBJ2-5, is NAGVMQNPRHLVRRRGQEARLRCSPMKGHSHVYWYRQLPEEGLKFMVYLQKENIIDESGMPKERFSAEFPKEGPSILRIQQVVRGDSAAYFCASSLDQGGETQYFGPGTRLLVL.

The chain employs TRBV7-2 and TRBJ2-1; 11 nucleotides agree with TRBD1. The ends lost 4 bases at V and 12 bases at J; junction bases unmatched: 11. The CDR3 runs 15 residues. Per germline, CDR1 SGHTA and CDR2 FQGNSA. Here the CDR3 DNA reads TGTGCCAGCAGCTCCCCGGGACAGGGGGTGAATAGGCAGTTCTTC. Residues: CASSSPGQGVNRQFF.

The chain links TRBV5-1 to TRBJ2-3; 7 bases match TRBD2. CDR3 size: 15 residues. After removal of 6 bases from V and 0 bases from J, the junction contained 7 bases not matched to a gene. CDR1 is SGHRS and CDR2 is YFSETQ in the germline V gene. The CDR3 DNA reads TGCGCCAGCACCCCTAGCGGTACTAGCACAGATACGCAGTATTTT. Protein product: CASTPSGTSTDTQYF.

This chain links TRBV9 with TRBJ2-2, with 7 bases aligning to TRBD1. This CDR3 is built from 15 residues. Germline CDR1 reads SGDLS; CDR2 reads YYNGEE. J was trimmed by 5 bases and V by 4 bases; bases with no gene match: 8. In DNA form, the CDR3 reads TGTGCCAGCAGCCAAACCGGGACAGAAACCGGGGAGCTGTTTTTT. Amino acids: CASSQTGTETGELFF.

J is TRBJ2-1 and V is TRBV30; TRBD2 matches at 10 bases. After removal of 2 bases from V and 5 bases from J, the junction contained 9 bases not matched to a gene. The CDR3 extends over 16 amino acids. The germline V gene encodes CDR1 GTSNPN and CDR2 SVGIG (reference sequence). The CDR3 loop is CAWSPLRAGGNNEQFF. The CDR3 bases are TGTGCCTGGAGTCCTTTGAGAGCGGGGGGGAACAATGAGCAGTTCTTC.

V usage is TRBV14 and J usage is TRBJ2-7; 11 bases match TRBD1. Germline-derived CDR1 and CDR2 are SGHDN and FVKESK. The CDR3 is 15 residues long. V lost 3 bases and J lost 2; bases outside the gene matches: 3. CDR3: CASSQGQGGPYEQYF. DNA of the CDR3: TGTGCCAGCAGCCAGGGACAGGGGGGGCCCTACGAGCAGTACTTC.

The genes are TRBV5-4 and TRBJ2-5; 7 nucleotides align to TRBD2. The CDR3 has 14 amino acids. Germline loops: CDR1 SGHNT, CDR2 YYREEE (reference sequence). V was clipped by 0 bases and J by 5 bases; unmatched bases: 4. CDR3 sequence: CASSLVGGGETQYF. DNA for the CDR3: TGTGCCAGCAGCTTGGTGGGGGGAGGGGAGACCCAGTACTTC.

V is TRBV29-1 and J is TRBJ2-5, with 10 positions matching TRBD1. After removal of 6 bases from V and 5 bases from J, the junction contained 9 bases not matched to a gene. CDR1 SQVTM and CDR2 ANQGSEA come from the germline V gene. CDR3 size: 14 residues. The CDR3 nucleotides read TGCAGCGTGACCGGACAGGGGGATGTGGAGACCCAGTACTTC. Protein: CSVTGQGDVETQYF.

V gene TRBV28 combines with J gene TRBJ1-4; 7 bases are a match to TRBD1. J gave up 6 bases and V 6 bases, and 7 bases lay outside the gene matches. This CDR3 comprises 14 residues. Germline V CDR1 and CDR2: MDHEN, SYDVKM. CDR3 coding DNA: TGTGCCAGCAGGAACAGGGGAGTAGATGAAAAACTGTTTTTT. Translated: CASRNRGVDEKLFF.

With respect to this clone: A read error may produce the germline difference seen at one junction end. V is TRBV28 and J is TRBJ1-1; D gene unclear. The CDR3 is 11 residues long. CDR1 is MDHEN and CDR2 is SYDVKM in the germline V gene. The CDR3 region has the DNA TGTGCCAGCAGCCAGAACTCTGAAGCTTTCTTT. Its protein product is CASSQNSEAFF.

DNA of the CDR3: TGTGCCAGTAGTCGTCAGGCAAATCAGCCCCAGCATTTT. Amino acid sequence: CASSRQANQPQHF. This chain links TRBV19 with TRBJ1-5; D remains unclear. Deletions cut 5 bases from V and 4 bases from J, with 9 bases between. Germline loops: CDR1 LNHDA, CDR2 SQIVND (reference sequence). CDR3 length: 13 residues.

This chain connects TRBV4-3 to TRBJ2-1; TRBD2 matches at 9 bases. Germline V gene data show CDR1 as LGHNA and CDR2 as YSLEER. Losses at the gene ends were 0 bases for V and 6 bases for J; bases not matched to a gene: 15. The CDR3 length is 19 residues. CDR3 region: CASSQDSAWEAGGTNEQFF. The CDR3 region has the DNA TGCGCCAGCAGCCAAGATTCGGCTTGGGAAGCGGGAGGAACCAATGAGCAGTTCTTC.

The chain has TRBV19 and TRBJ2-1; 10 positions match TRBD2. The J segment lost 7 bases and the V segment lost 1 base, leaving 7 bases of the junction unmatched. The germline gives CDR1 LNHDA, CDR2 SQIVND (reference sequence). The CDR3 loop spans 16 amino acids. CDR3 residues: CASSIGSSGSYNEQFF. CDR3 nucleotide sequence: TGTGCCAGTAGTATAGGTTCTAGCGGGAGCTATAATGAGCAGTTCTTC.

This clone has only a few counts. V usage is TRBV27 and J usage is TRBJ2-7, with D maybe TRBD1 (6 bases). The CDR3 length is 14 residues. CDR1 MNHEY and CDR2 SMNVEV come from the germline V gene (reference sequence). V gave up 3 bases and J gave up 4 bases, with 13 bases separating them. The CDR3 is CASSLKQGSYEQYF. The CDR3 DNA is TGTGCCAGCAGTTTGAAACAGGGTAGTTACGAGCAGTACTTC.

The chain joins TRBV13 to TRBJ2-3; 13 bases are shared with TRBD2. With V trimmed by 4 bases and J by 7 bases, 11 bases remained unmatched. CDR1 and CDR2 (germline): PRHDT, FYEKMQ (reference sequence). The CDR3 runs to 17 residues. The CDR3, as DNA: TGTGCCAGCAGCTCCTTAAGACTAGCGGGAGGTTCGTATACGCAGTATTTT. Residues: CASSSLRLAGGSYTQYF.

The chain combines TRBV6-1 with TRBJ2-1, with 10 bases lining up with TRBD1. This CDR3 contains 16 residues. CDR1 is MNHNS, CDR2 SASEGT, per germline. V lost 6 bases and J lost 4; bases outside the gene matches: 9. CDR3 protein: CASRELTGGQYNEQFF. The CDR3 DNA is TGTGCCAGCAGAGAATTGACAGGGGGCCAGTACAATGAGCAGTTCTTC.

The chain is built from TRBV25-1 and TRBJ2-2; D is undetermined. The germline V gene encodes CDR1 MGHDK and CDR2 SYGVNS. The CDR3 loop spans 12 amino acids. Trimming removed 5 bases from V and 5 bases from J, with 6 bases in between. The CDR3 DNA follows: TGTGCCAGCAGTATCGGGACCGGGGAGCTGTTTTTT. Protein product: CASSIGTGELFF.

This sequence joins TRBV4-3 and TRBJ2-3; D gene unclear. The CDR3 runs to 13 residues. The V and J ends lost 0 bases and 4 bases respectively, with 5 bases between them. Germline V gives CDR1 LGHNA, CDR2 YSLEER. The chain's CDR3 is CASSQDQPDTQYF. CDR3 DNA sequence: TGCGCCAGCAGCCAAGATCAGCCAGATACGCAGTATTTT.

J is TRBJ2-2 and V is TRBV7-9; D is possibly TRBD2 (5 bases). The germline V gene encodes CDR1 SEHNR and CDR2 FQNEAQ (reference sequence). The V gene lost 9 bases and the J gene lost 1 base, with 18 bases spanning the gap. CDR3 length: 16 amino acids. This CDR3 reads CARDTGGSRNTGELFF. CDR3 nucleotide sequence: TGTGCCAGAGATACCGGCGGGTCCCGGAACACCGGGGAGCTGTTTTTT.